A single sample is the source of the 22 T cell receptor beta chains below, sequenced in a study of shared clonotypes between healthy human individuals. Terminally differentiated effector memory CD45RA+ cells were excluded by CCR7 positive selection of CD45RO-negative cells. Sequencing was performed with immunoSEQ multiplex PCR; in TCRdb, only in-frame clones are kept and a portion is missing. The repertoire holds around 1.9 million clones, with around 93% as singletons. The source material was naive CD8+ T cells from PBMCs. Receptors were obtained from a young man in good health. Some clones in this sample may be carry-over from other donors' samples.

This clone was seen a single time. V is TRBV7-9 and J is TRBJ2-7; D not certain. Germline loops: CDR1 SEHNR, CDR2 FQNEAQ (reference sequence). The CDR3 is 14 residues long. Trimming took off 7 bases at V and 4 bases at J, with 17 bases between the two ends. CDR3 nucleotides: TGTGCCAGCACCACAGAACGGAAACCTTACGAGCAGTACTTC. It specifies CASTTERKPYEQYF.

This chain connects TRBV27 to TRBJ2-5; D is possibly TRBD2 (6 bases). The germline gives CDR1 MNHEY, CDR2 SMNVEV (reference sequence). The CDR3 is made up of 15 amino acids. V was trimmed by 4 bases and J by 1 base, leaving 13 bases between them. CDR3 DNA sequence: TGTGCCAGCAGTTCCCCTCGAGCGGGCCAAGAGACCCAGTACTTC. Amino acids: CASSSPRAGQETQYF.

Remarks on this clone: Other DNA variants within this sample encode the same CDR3. The chain joins TRBV27 to TRBJ1-1; TRBD1 might be the D (6 bases). This CDR3 contains 14 residues. The V end lost 0 bases, the J end lost 5 bases, and 10 bases lay between the germline ends. In germline, CDR1 is MNHEY, CDR2 SMNVEV (reference sequence). Here the CDR3 reads CASSLSRGGTEAFF. In nucleotides, the CDR3 is TGTGCCAGCAGTTTATCCAGGGGTGGGACTGAAGCTTTCTTT.

The chain joins TRBV6-5 to TRBJ2-6, with a weak D call TRBD1 (6 bases). V shed 6 bases and J shed 2 bases, with 11 bases lying between them. This CDR3 region has 15 residues. Germline V CDR1 and CDR2: MNHEY, SVGAGI. In nucleotides, the CDR3 is TGTGCCAGCAGGAAACAGGGTACTGGGGCCAACGTCCTGACTTTC. Residues: CASRKQGTGANVLTF.

The J gene is TRBJ1-5, the V gene TRBV19, with D possibly matching TRBD1 (6 bases). From germline, CDR1 is LNHDA and CDR2 SQIVND (reference sequence). This CDR3 is built from 14 residues. V gave up 2 bases and J gave up 7 bases, with 12 bases separating them. The CDR3 protein is CASSITVRGQPQHF. CDR3 nucleotide sequence: TGTGCCAGTAGTATAACTGTCAGGGGCCAGCCCCAGCATTTT.

The genes are TRBV18 and TRBJ1-6; TRBD1 matches at 8 bases. The CDR3 length is 13 residues. Germline V gives CDR1 KGHSH, CDR2 LQKENI. J gave up 8 bases and V 5 bases, and 2 bases lay outside the gene matches. In DNA form, the CDR3 reads TGTGCCAGCTCATCGGACAGGGATTCACCCCTCCACTTT. Amino acid sequence: CASSSDRDSPLHF.

The chain carries TRBV25-1 and TRBJ2-7, with D maybe TRBD1 (5 bases). The CDR3 runs to 11 residues. The germline V gene encodes CDR1 MGHDK and CDR2 SYGVNS. The V end was cut by 10 bases, the J end by 8 bases, with 15 bases between. The CDR3, as DNA: TGTGCCACCAGAGTGGGGCAGAAGCAGTACTTC. Amino acid sequence: CATRVGQKQYF.

This clone came up a few times. Within the sample, other DNA sequences also encode this same CDR3. The J gene is TRBJ1-5, the V gene TRBV30, with D hard to call. Trimming stripped 1 base from V and 1 base from J, with 5 bases between. Germline V gene lookup returns CDR1 GTSNPN and CDR2 SVGIG (reference sequence). The CDR3 is 13 residues long. The CDR3 DNA reads TGTGCCTGGAGTGGAGGGAGCAATCAGCCCCAGCATTTT. Protein: CAWSGGSNQPQHF.

This clone came up a few times. The genes are TRBV15 and TRBJ1-5; D uncertain. CDR1 and CDR2 (germline): LNHNV, YYDKDF (reference sequence). The CDR3 covers 13 residues. The germline V and J ends were trimmed by 3 bases and 6 bases, with 9 bases remaining between them. CDR3 bases: TGTGCCACCAGCAGCGAGGTACGTCAGCCCCAGCATTTT. Residues: CATSSEVRQPQHF.

This clone was found many times. V and J are TRBV5-1 and TRBJ2-3, with TRBD2 matching 7 bases. The germline gives CDR1 SGHRS, CDR2 YFSETQ. V trimming: 2 bases; J trimming: 1 base; junction bases outside the gene matches: 10. The CDR3 has 17 residues. CDR3 sequence reads: CASSFGGSSVRTDTQYF. The CDR3 DNA reads TGCGCCAGCAGCTTCGGGGGGTCTAGCGTCCGCACAGATACGCAGTATTTT. The whole variable domain, filled in from reference TRBV5-1 and TRBJ2-3, reads KAGVTQTPRYLIKTRGQQVTLSCSPISGHRSVSWYQQTPGQGLQFLFEYFSETQRNKGNFPGRFSGRQFSNSRSEMNVSTLELGDSALYLCASSFGGSSVRTDTQYFGPGTRLTVL.

This chain joins TRBV27 and TRBJ2-6; 7 bases agree with TRBD2. The CDR3 covers 18 residues. The germline V gene has CDR1 MNHEY and CDR2 SMNVEV (reference sequence). The trim removed 6 bases at V and 0 bases at J, leaving 11 bases unmatched. Here the CDR3 reads CASRTASGEGSGANVLTF. The CDR3 DNA is TGTGCCAGCAGGACCGCTAGCGGAGAGGGCTCTGGGGCCAACGTCCTGACTTTC.

This CDR3 is CASSQSGQGYTNEKLFF. The CDR3 DNA sequence: TGCGCCAGCAGCCAAAGCGGACAGGGGTATACTAATGAAAAACTGTTTTTT. This chain joins TRBV4-3 and TRBJ1-4; 9 positions agree with TRBD1. Unmatched junction bases numbered 6, after V lost 2 bases and J lost 2 bases. The germline V gene has CDR1 LGHNA and CDR2 YSLEER. The CDR3 has 17 residues.

This rearrangement joins TRBV4-2 to TRBJ2-7; D is possibly TRBD1 or TRBD2 (5 bases each). From germline, CDR1 is LGHNA and CDR2 YNFKEQ. Between the trimmed V and J ends, which lost 4 bases and 2 bases, there was a span of 15 bases. The CDR3 covers 15 residues. Here the CDR3 reads CASSLWDEPTYEQYF. In DNA, the CDR3 is TGTGCCAGCAGCCTTTGGGACGAGCCTACCTACGAGCAGTACTTC.

This clone came up once. V usage is TRBV27 and J usage is TRBJ2-5, with 12 bases fitting TRBD1. Germline V gene sequence: CDR1 MNHEY, CDR2 SMNVEV (reference sequence). The ends lost 5 bases at V and 5 bases at J; junction bases unmatched: 6. The CDR3 contains 15 residues. This CDR3 reads CASSGWDRGPETQYF. Here the CDR3 DNA reads TGTGCCAGCAGTGGATGGGACAGGGGGCCCGAGACCCAGTACTTC.

The genes are TRBV2 and TRBJ2-7; perhaps TRBD2 as D (6 bases). CDR3 length: 16 amino acids. The V end lost 0 bases, the J end lost 4 bases, and 16 bases lay between the germline ends. CDR1 is SNHLY, CDR2 FYNNEI, per germline. The CDR3 loop reads CASSEAGEEREYEQYF. The CDR3 coding sequence is TGTGCCAGCAGTGAAGCGGGGGAGGAGAGGGAGTACGAGCAGTACTTC.

This chain connects TRBV15 to TRBJ2-1, with D perhaps matching TRBD1 (5 bases). CDR1 is LNHNV, CDR2 YYDKDF, per germline (reference sequence). Deletions cut 5 bases from V and 9 bases from J, with 11 bases between. The CDR3 is made up of 12 amino acids. As DNA, the CDR3 is TGTGCCACCAGCCCTGGGGCGGTTGAGCAGTTCTTC. It encodes CATSPGAVEQFF.

The chain links TRBV7-8 to TRBJ2-1; weak D call: TRBD1 (6 bases). CDR1 is SGHVS, CDR2 FQNEAQ, per germline. V was shortened by 1 base and J by 4 bases, with 11 bases between the two germline ends. CDR3 length: 15 amino acids. The chain's CDR3 is CASSLEGTPYNEQFF. The CDR3 region has the DNA TGTGCCAGCAGCTTAGAGGGGACACCTTACAATGAGCAGTTCTTC.

This sequence joins TRBV25-1 and TRBJ2-5; D perhaps matches TRBD1 (6 bases). Germline assignment: CDR1 MGHDK and CDR2 SYGVNS. V was cut by 1 base and J by 3 bases, with 15 bases left in between. This CDR3 is built from 16 residues. CDR3 in DNA: TGTGCCAGCAGTGAATTGGCAGGGGCGTTGAAAGAGACCCAGTACTTC. Translated, it gives CASSELAGALKETQYF.

The chain couples TRBV28 to TRBJ2-1, with 9 nucleotides matching TRBD2. V gave up 5 bases and J gave up 3 bases; unmatched junction bases: 5. This CDR3 comprises 15 residues. CDR1 is MDHEN, CDR2 SYDVKM, per germline. The CDR3 sequence is CASSATSGFYNEQFF. DNA for the CDR3: TGTGCCAGCAGTGCTACTAGCGGGTTCTACAATGAGCAGTTCTTC.

This chain links TRBV7-3 with TRBJ1-2; D uncertain. Germline CDR1 is SGHTA and CDR2 is FQGTGA. The CDR3 extends over 13 amino acids. V lost 3 bases to trimming and J lost 1 base, with 6 bases between them. This CDR3 reads CASSFGLNYGYTF. CDR3 bases: TGTGCCAGCAGCTTCGGCCTTAACTATGGCTACACCTTC.

The chain links TRBV28 to TRBJ1-2; D might be TRBD1 (6 bases). This CDR3 contains 17 residues. With 7 bases removed from V and 5 bases from J, the gap between germline ends came to 26 bases. Germline V gene sequence: CDR1 MDHEN, CDR2 SYDVKM. The CDR3 sequence: CASKGRGGQELGYGYTF. The CDR3 region has the DNA TGTGCCAGCAAGGGTCGAGGGGGGCAAGAGTTAGGTTATGGCTACACCTTC.

The rearrangement links TRBV2 to TRBJ1-5; D gene ambiguous. The CDR3 spans 14 residues. Germline assignment: CDR1 SNHLY and CDR2 FYNNEI. V gave up 2 bases and J gave up 6 bases, with 11 bases separating them. The CDR3 nucleotides read TGTGCCAGCAGTGAAATGGTGATTAGTCAGCCCCAGCATTTT. Translation: CASSEMVISQPQHF.